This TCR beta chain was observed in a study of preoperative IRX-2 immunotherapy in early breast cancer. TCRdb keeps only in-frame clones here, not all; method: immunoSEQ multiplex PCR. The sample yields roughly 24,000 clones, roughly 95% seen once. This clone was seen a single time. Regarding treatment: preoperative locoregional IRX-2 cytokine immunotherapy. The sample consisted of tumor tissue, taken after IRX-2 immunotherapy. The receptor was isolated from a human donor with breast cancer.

As DNA, the CDR3 is TGTGCCAGCTCACCCCGGACAGGGGGCTTCAACGAGCAGTACTTC. Translating gives CASSPRTGGFNEQYF. The chain uses TRBV18 and TRBJ2-7, with 11 bases fitting TRBD1. CDR1 KGHSH and CDR2 LQKENI come from the germline V gene. The trim removed 3 bases at V and 5 bases at J, leaving 6 bases unmatched. The CDR3 contains 15 residues.